This T cell receptor beta chain was identified during a study of cytomegalovirus exposure and HLA in healthy donors. General study findings and limits: The study designated some 180 TCR beta chains cytomegalovirus-associated. An ancestry cluster, one associated with Asian ancestry, reportedly showed fewer N-insertions than the approximately 650-donor mean in a later analysis.

PCR employed 60 Vbeta and 13 Jbeta primers. TCRdb's copy holds only in-frame clones and misses some; the assay was immunoSEQ multiplex PCR. Here the sample spans around 91,000 clones, 60% to 85% being singletons. Details on this clone: Antigen specificity is unknown.

This CDR3 contains 18 residues. With 1 base clipped from V and 0 bases from J, the junction kept 7 bases outside the gene matches. The germline gives CDR1 LNHNV, CDR2 YYDKDF (reference sequence). The chain is built from TRBV15 and TRBJ2-5; 11 nucleotides line up with TRBD2. The sample comprised PBMCs. The receptor was isolated from a woman aged 40 to 50 in good health and CMV-seropositive. This CDR3 is CATSRARWTSGYQETQYF. For the CDR3, the DNA is TGTGCCACCAGCAGAGCTCGGTGGACTAGCGGGTACCAAGAGACCCAGTACTTC.